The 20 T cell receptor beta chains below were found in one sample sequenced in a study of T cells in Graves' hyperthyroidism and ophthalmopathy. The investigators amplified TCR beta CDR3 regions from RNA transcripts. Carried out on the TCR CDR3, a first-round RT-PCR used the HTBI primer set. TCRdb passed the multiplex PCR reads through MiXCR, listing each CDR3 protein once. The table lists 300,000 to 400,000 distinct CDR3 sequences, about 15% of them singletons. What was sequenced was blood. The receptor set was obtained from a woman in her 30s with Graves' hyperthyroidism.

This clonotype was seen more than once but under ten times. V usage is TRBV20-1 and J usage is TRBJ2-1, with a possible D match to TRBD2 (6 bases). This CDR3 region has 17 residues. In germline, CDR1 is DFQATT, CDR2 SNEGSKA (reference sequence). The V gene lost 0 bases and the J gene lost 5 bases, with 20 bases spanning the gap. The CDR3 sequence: CSAREPAGTSIDNEQFF. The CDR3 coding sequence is TGCAGTGCTAGAGAGCCCGCCGGGACTTCCATCGACAATGAGCAGTTCTTC.

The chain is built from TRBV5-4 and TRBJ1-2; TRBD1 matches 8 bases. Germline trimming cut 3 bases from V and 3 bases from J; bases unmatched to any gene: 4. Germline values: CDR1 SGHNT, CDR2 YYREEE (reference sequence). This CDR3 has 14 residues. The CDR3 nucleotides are TGTGCCAGCAGCTATGGACAGGGAGACTATGGCTACACCTTC. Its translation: CASSYGQGDYGYTF.

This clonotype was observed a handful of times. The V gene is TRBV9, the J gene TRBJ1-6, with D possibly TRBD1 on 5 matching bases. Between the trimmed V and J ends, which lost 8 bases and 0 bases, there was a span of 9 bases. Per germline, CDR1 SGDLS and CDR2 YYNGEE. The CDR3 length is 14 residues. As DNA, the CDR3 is TGTGCCAGTAACCAGGGCTCCTATAATTCACCCCTCCACTTT. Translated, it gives CASNQGSYNSPLHF.

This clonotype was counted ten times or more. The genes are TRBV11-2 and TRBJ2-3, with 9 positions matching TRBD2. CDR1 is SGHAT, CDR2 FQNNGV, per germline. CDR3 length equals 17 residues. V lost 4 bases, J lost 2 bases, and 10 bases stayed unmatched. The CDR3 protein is CASSYNTGTSITDTQYF. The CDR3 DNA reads TGTGCCAGCAGCTACAATACCGGGACTAGCATCACAGATACGCAGTATTTT.

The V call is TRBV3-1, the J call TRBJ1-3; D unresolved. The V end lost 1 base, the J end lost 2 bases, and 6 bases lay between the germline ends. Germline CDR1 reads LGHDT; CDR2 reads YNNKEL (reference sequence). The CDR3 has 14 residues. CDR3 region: CASSQAVAGNTIYF. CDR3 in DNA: TGTGCCAGCAGCCAAGCGGTTGCTGGAAACACCATATATTTT. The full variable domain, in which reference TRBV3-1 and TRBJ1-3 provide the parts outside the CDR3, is DTAVSQTPKYLVTQMGNDKSIKCEQNLGHDTMYWYKQDSKKFLKIMFSYNNKELIINETVPNRFSPKSPDKAHLNLHINSLELGDSAVYFCASSQAVAGNTIYFGEGSWLTVV.

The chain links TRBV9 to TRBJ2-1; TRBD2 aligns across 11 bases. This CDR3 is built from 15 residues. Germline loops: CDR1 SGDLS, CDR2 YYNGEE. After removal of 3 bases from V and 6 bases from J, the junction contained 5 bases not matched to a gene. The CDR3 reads CASSGGLAVLNEQFF. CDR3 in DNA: TGTGCCAGCAGCGGGGGACTAGCGGTCCTCAATGAGCAGTTCTTC.

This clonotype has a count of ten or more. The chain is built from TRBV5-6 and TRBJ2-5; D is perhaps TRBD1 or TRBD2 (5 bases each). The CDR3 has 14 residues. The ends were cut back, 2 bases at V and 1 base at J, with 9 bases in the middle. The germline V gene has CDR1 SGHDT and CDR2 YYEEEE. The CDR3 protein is CASSLGTFQETQYF. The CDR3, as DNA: TGTGCCAGCAGCTTAGGGACCTTCCAAGAGACCCAGTACTTC. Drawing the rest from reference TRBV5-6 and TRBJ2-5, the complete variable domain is DAGVTQSPTHLIKTRGQQVTLRCSPKSGHDTVSWYQQALGQGPQFIFQYYEEEERQRGNFPDRFSGHQFPNYSSELNVNALLLGDSALYLCASSLGTFQETQYFGPGTRLLVL.

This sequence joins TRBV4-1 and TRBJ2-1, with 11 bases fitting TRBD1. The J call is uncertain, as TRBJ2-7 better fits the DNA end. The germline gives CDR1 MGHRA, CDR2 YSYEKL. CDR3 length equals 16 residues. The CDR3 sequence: CASSHPPGQGDNEQYF. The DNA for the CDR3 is TGCGCCAGCAGCCATCCACCGGGACAGGGGGACAATGAGCAGTACTTC.

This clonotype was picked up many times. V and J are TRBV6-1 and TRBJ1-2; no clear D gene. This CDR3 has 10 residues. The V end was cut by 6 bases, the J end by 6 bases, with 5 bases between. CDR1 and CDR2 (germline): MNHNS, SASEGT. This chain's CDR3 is CASREDGYTF. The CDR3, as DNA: TGTGCCAGCAGGGAGGATGGCTACACCTTC.

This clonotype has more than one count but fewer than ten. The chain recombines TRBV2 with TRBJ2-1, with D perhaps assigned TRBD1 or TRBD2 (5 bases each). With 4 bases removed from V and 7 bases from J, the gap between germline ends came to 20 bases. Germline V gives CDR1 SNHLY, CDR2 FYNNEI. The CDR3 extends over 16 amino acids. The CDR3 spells CASSGGVSNYRNEQFF. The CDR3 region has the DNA TGTGCCAGCAGTGGAGGGGTCTCAAACTATAGAAATGAGCAGTTCTTC.

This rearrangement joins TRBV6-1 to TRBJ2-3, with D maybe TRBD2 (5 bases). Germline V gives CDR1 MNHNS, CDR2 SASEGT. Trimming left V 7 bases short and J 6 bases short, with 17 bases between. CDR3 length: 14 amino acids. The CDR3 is CASTLDPTGDTQYF. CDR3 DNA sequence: TGTGCCAGCACCCTGGACCCCACGGGGGATACGCAGTATTTT.

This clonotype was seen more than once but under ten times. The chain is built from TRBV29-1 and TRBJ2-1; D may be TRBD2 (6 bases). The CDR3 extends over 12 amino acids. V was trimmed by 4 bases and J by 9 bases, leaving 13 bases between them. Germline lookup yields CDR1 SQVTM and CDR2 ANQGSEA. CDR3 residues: CSVGGDQSEQFF. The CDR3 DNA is TGCAGCGTTGGGGGGGACCAGAGTGAGCAGTTCTTC.

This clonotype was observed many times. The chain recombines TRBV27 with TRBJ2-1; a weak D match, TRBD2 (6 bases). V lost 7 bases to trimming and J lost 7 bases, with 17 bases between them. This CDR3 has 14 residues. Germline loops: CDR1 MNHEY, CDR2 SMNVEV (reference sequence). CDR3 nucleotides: TGTGCCAGCAAGAATGGCGGGATCCCTAATGAGCAGTTCTTC. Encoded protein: CASKNGGIPNEQFF.

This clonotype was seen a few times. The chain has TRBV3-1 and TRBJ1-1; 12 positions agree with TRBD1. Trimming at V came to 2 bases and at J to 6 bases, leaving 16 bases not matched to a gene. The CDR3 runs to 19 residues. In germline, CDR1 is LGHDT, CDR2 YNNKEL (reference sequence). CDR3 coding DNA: TGTGCCAGCAGCCAATTCCTTGGGACAGGGGGCAATGGGAGGGCTGAAGCTTTCTTT. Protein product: CASSQFLGTGGNGRAEAFF.

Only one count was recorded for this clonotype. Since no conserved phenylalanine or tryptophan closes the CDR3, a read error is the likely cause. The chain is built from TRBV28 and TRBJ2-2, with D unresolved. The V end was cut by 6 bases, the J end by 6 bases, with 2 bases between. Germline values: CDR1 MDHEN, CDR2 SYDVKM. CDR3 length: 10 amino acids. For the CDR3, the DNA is TGTGCCAGCAGGTCCGGGGAGCTGTTTTCT. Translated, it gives CASRSGELFS.

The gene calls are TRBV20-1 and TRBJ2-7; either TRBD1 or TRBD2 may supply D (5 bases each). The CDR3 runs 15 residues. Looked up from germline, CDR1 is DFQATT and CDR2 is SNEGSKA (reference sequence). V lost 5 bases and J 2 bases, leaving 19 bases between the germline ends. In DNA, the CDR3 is TGCAGTGCTCGGGGCGCTAAAGGGAAAACCTACGAGCAGTACTTC. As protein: CSARGAKGKTYEQYF.

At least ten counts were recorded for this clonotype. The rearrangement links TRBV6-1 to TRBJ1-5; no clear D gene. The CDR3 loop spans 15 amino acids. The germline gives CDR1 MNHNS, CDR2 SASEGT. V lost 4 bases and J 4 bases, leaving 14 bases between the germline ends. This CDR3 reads CASSAGSRANQPQHF. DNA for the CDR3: TGTGCCAGCAGTGCCGGGTCTAGAGCTAATCAGCCCCAGCATTTT.

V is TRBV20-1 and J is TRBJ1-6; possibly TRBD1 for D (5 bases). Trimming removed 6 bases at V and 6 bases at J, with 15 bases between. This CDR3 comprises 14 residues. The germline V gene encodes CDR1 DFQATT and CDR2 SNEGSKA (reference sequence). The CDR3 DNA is TGCAGTGCCCTAGGGGCCCCGATTAATTCACCCCTCCACTTT. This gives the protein CSALGAPINSPLHF.

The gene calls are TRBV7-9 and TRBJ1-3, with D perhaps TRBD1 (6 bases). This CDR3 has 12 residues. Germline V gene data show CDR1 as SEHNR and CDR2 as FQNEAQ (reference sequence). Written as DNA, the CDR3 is TGTGCTGGGGAGGGGGACCGGAGGACCATATATTTT. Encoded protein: CAGEGDRRTIYF.

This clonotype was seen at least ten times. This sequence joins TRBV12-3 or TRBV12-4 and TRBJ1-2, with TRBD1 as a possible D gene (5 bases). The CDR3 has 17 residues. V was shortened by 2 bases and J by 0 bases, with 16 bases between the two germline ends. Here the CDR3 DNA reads TGTGCCAGCAGTTTAAGGTTCGGGGGATGGACTAACTATGGCTACACCTTC. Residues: CASSLRFGGWTNYGYTF.